These 13 T cell receptor beta chains were sequenced from one sample in a study of patients and donors after allogeneic stem cell transplantation. Each CDR3 protein gets one entry after TCRdb re-called the RT-PCR reads with MiXCR. The table has under 170,000 distinct CDR3 sequences, over 35% seen once. Input material: blood, either unsorted or a sorted T cell fraction (not recorded which). The receptors shown here come from a human donor who was either an allogeneic HSCT recipient or a stem cell or donor lymphocyte infusion donor (not recorded which). It is not recorded whose cells these are; they may come from a transplant donor.

This chain connects TRBV6-2 or TRBV6-3 to TRBJ2-7; D is ambiguous. Germline CDR1 reads MNHEY; CDR2 reads SVGEGT. CDR3 size: 13 residues. Trimming took 2 bases from V and 2 from J, leaving 7 bases between them. The CDR3: CASSYIGTYEQYF. The CDR3 nucleotides read TGTGCCAGCAGTTACATAGGAACCTACGAGCAGTACTTC.

The chain is built from TRBV2 and TRBJ2-7; 8 nucleotides align to TRBD1. The CDR3 runs to 15 residues. CDR1 is SNHLY and CDR2 is FYNNEI in the germline V gene. J gave up 1 base and V 6 bases, and 8 bases lay outside the gene matches. The CDR3 DNA sequence: TGTGCCAGCAGGCTACGGACAGGGCTTTCCTACGAGCAGTACTTC. This gives the protein CASRLRTGLSYEQYF.

This clonotype has a handful of counts. V gene TRBV29-1 combines with J gene TRBJ2-1; the match to TRBD2 covers 9 bases. Per germline, CDR1 SQVTM and CDR2 ANQGSEA. V lost 4 bases and J lost 8; bases outside the gene matches: 6. This CDR3 has 13 amino acids. CDR3 sequence reads: CSVAGGGAYEQFF. The CDR3 DNA reads as TGCAGCGTTGCAGGCGGGGGGGCATATGAGCAGTTCTTC.

The chain is built from TRBV30 and TRBJ1-1, with D unresolved. This CDR3 has 11 residues. Germline loops: CDR1 GTSNPN, CDR2 SVGIG (reference sequence). Trimming shortened V by 8 bases and J by 7 bases, and 14 bases separated the two germline ends. CDR3 coding DNA: TGTGCCGCCAGCGACGGAGTTGAAGCTTTCTTT. As protein: CAASDGVEAFF. Full variable domain (remainder filled in from reference TRBV30 and TRBJ1-1): SQTIHQWPATLVQPVGSPLSLECTVEGTSNPNLYWYRQAAGRGLQLLFYSVGIGQISSEVPQNLSASRPQDRQFILSSKKLLLSDSGFYLCAASDGVEAFFGQGTRLTVV.

This chain uses TRBV12-3 or TRBV12-4 with TRBJ2-4; D is uncertain. Deletions cut 1 base from V and 3 bases from J, with 4 bases between. The length of the CDR3 is 13 residues. CDR3 in amino acids: CASSLGSKNIQYF. In nucleotides, the CDR3 is TGTGCCAGCAGTTTAGGCAGCAAAAACATTCAGTACTTC.

This clonotype showed up many times. The chain recombines TRBV12-3 or TRBV12-4 with TRBJ1-5; D gene unclear. V lost 6 bases, J lost 1 base, and 7 bases lay in between. The length of the CDR3 is 13 residues. In nucleotides, the CDR3 is TGTGCCAGCAGGAACGGAAGCAATCAGCCCCAGCATTTT. It is translated as CASRNGSNQPQHF.

The chain joins TRBV4-3 to TRBJ2-1; TRBD2 matches 9 bases. J was trimmed by 3 bases and V by 1 base; bases with no gene match: 4. CDR3 length: 16 residues. Germline CDR1 reads LGHNA; CDR2 reads YSLEER. Here the CDR3 reads CASSQGDSGGYNEQFF. The DNA for the CDR3 is TGCGCCAGCAGCCAAGGGGATAGCGGGGGCTACAATGAGCAGTTCTTC.

The rearrangement uses TRBV25-1 and TRBJ1-4; D uncertain. The CDR3 runs to 15 residues. The germline V gene has CDR1 MGHDK and CDR2 SYGVNS. V was shortened by 2 bases and J by 1 base, with 8 bases between the two germline ends. The CDR3 loop reads CASSEGVITNEKLFF. Written as DNA, the CDR3 is TGTGCCAGCAGTGAAGGGGTGATAACTAATGAAAAACTGTTTTTT.

This clonotype was seen only a few times. This chain connects TRBV5-1 to TRBJ1-1; 7 bases map to TRBD1. This CDR3 contains 14 residues. Germline CDR1 SGHRS, CDR2 YFSETQ. Trimming cost V 5 bases and J 4 bases; bases outside gene matches: 8. The CDR3, as DNA: TGCGCCAGCAGACCGTCAGGGGGTGCCACTGAAGCTTTCTTT. Amino acids: CASRPSGGATEAFF.

The chain employs TRBV5-8 and TRBJ2-7; 10 nucleotides agree with TRBD1. The junction had 6 bases not matched to a gene; V was cut back by 4 bases and J by 2 bases. The germline CDR1 and CDR2 sequences are SGHTS and YDEGEE. The CDR3 is 15 amino acids. CDR3 protein: CASSKWGQGTYEQYF. CDR3 nucleotides: TGTGCCAGCAGCAAATGGGGACAGGGGACCTACGAGCAGTACTTC.

V gene TRBV2 combines with J gene TRBJ2-5, with a tentative D call TRBD1 (6 bases). The ends were cut back, 5 bases at V and 2 bases at J, with 9 bases in the middle. The germline gives CDR1 SNHLY, CDR2 FYNNEI. This CDR3 comprises 13 residues. CDR3 nucleotide sequence: TGTGCCAGCAGTAGGGACACGCAAGAGACCCAGTACTTC. It translates to CASSRDTQETQYF.

CDR3 protein: CASSQQGYNSPLHF. As DNA, the CDR3 is TGTGCCAGCAGTCAACAGGGGTATAATTCACCCCTCCACTTT. V and J are TRBV12-3 or TRBV12-4 and TRBJ1-6; 7 bases align to TRBD1. The V and J ends lost 5 bases and 4 bases, in that order; junction bases with no gene match: 2. CDR3 length: 14 amino acids.

The chain has TRBV12-3 or TRBV12-4 and TRBJ2-2; perhaps TRBD1 as D (6 bases). The CDR3 is 13 amino acids. The ends were cut back, 6 bases at V and 5 bases at J, with 10 bases in the middle. The CDR3 region has the DNA TGTGCCAGCAGACGCGGACAGACCGGGGAGCTGTTTTTT. Its translation: CASRRGQTGELFF.